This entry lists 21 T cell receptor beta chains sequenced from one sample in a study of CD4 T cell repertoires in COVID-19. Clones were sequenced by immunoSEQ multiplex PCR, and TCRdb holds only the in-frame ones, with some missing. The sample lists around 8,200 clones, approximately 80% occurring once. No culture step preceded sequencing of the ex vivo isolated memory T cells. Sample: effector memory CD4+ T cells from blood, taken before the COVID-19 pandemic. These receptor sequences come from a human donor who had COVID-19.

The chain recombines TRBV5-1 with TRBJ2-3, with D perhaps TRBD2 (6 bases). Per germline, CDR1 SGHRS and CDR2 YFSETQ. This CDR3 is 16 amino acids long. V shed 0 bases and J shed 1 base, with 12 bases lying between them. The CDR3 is CASSLEGASGTDTQYF. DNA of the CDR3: TGCGCCAGCAGCTTGGAAGGGGCTAGCGGCACAGATACGCAGTATTTT.

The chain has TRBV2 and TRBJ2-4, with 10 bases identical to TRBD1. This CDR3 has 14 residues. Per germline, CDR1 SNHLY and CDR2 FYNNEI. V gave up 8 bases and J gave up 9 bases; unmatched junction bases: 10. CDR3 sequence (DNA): TGTGCCAGCGATGGACAGGGGGACGGGGGCATTCAGTACTTC. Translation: CASDGQGDGGIQYF.

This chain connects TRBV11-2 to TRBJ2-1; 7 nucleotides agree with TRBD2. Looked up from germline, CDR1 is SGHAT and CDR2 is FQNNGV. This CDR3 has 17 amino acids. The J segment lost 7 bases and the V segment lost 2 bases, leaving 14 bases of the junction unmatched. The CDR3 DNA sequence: TGTGCCAGCAGCTTATCAAGGAGCGGGAATTTATTTAATGAGCAGTTCTTC. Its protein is CASSLSRSGNLFNEQFF.

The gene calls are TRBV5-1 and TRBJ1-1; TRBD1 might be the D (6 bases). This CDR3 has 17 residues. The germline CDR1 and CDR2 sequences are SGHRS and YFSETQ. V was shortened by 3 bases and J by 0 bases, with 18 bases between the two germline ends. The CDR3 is CASSSRPRTDMNTEAFF. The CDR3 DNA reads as TGCGCCAGCAGCTCACGACCCAGGACAGACATGAACACTGAAGCTTTCTTT. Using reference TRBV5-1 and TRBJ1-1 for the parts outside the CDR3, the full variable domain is KAGVTQTPRYLIKTRGQQVTLSCSPISGHRSVSWYQQTPGQGLQFLFEYFSETQRNKGNFPGRFSGRQFSNSRSEMNVSTLELGDSALYLCASSSRPRTDMNTEAFFGQGTRLTVV.

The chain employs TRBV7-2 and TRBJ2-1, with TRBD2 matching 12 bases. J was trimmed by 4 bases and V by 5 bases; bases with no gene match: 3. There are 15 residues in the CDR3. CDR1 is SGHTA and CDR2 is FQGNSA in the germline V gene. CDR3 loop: CASSLGLAGYNEQFF. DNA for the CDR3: TGTGCCAGCAGCCTCGGACTAGCGGGGTACAATGAGCAGTTCTTC.

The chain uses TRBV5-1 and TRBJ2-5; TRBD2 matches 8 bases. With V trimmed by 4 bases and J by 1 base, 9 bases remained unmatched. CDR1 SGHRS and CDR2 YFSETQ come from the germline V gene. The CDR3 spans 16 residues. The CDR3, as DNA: TGCGCCAGCAGCCACCGTAGCGGGACTCTCCAAGAGACCCAGTACTTC. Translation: CASSHRSGTLQETQYF.

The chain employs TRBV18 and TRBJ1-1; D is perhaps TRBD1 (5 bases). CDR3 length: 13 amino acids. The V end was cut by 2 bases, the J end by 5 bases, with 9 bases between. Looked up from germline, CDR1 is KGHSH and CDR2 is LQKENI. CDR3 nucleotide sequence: TGTGCCAGCTCACCAAGGGGTGAGACTGAAGCTTTCTTT. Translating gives CASSPRGETEAFF.

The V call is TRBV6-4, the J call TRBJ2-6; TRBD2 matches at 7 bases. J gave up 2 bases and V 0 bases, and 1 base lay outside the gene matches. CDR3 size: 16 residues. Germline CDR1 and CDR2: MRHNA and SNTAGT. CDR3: CASSDSGGAGANVLTF. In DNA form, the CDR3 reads TGTGCCAGCAGTGACTCGGGAGGGGCTGGGGCCAACGTCCTGACTTTC.

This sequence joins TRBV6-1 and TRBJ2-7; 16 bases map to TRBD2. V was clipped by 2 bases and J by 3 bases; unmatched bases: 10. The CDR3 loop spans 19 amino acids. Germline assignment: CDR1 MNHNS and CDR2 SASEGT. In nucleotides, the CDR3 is TGTGCCAGCAGTGAAAGGGGGACTAGCGGGGGGGCAGGTCTCTACGAGCAGTACTTC. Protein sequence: CASSERGTSGGAGLYEQYF.

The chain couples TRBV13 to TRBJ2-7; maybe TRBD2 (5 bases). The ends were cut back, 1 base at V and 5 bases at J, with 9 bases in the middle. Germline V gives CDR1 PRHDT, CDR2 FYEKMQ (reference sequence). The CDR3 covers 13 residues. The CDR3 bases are TGTGCCAGCAGCTTAGCGGGGTTTGACGAGCAGTACTTC. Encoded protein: CASSLAGFDEQYF.

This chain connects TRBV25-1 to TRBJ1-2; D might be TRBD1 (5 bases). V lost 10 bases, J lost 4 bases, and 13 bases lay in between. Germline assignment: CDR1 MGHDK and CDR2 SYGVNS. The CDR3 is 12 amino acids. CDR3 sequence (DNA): TGTGCCACCGGCAGGGAAATCTATGGCTACACCTTC. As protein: CATGREIYGYTF.

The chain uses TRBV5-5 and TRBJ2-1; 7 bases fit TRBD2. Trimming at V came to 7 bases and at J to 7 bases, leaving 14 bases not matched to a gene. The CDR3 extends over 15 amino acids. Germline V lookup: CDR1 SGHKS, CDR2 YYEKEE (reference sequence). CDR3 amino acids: CASFRDPGRENEQFF. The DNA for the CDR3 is TGTGCCAGCTTCCGGGACCCTGGGAGGGAAAATGAGCAGTTCTTC.

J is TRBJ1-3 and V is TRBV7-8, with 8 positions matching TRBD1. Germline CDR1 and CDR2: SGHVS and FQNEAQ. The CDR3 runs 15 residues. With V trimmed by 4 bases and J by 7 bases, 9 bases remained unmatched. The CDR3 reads CASSSAQGAVNTIYF. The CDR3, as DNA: TGTGCCAGCAGCTCGGCCCAGGGGGCGGTTAACACCATATATTTT. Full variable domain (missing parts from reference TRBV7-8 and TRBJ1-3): GAGVSQSPRYKVAKRGQDVALRCDPISGHVSLFWYQQALGQGPEFLTYFQNEAQLDKSGLPSDRFFAERPEGSVSTLKIQRTQQEDSAVYLCASSSAQGAVNTIYFGEGSWLTVV.

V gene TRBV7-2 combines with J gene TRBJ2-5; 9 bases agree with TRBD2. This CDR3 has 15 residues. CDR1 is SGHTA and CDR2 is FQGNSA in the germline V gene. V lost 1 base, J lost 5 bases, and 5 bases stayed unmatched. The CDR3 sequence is CASSLGGRAAETQYF. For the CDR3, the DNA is TGTGCCAGCAGCTTAGGCGGGAGGGCCGCTGAGACCCAGTACTTC.

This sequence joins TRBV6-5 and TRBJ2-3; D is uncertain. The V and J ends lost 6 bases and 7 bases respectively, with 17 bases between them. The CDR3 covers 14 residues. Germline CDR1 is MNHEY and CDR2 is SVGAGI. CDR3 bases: TGTGCCAGCAGGGTCGACTTAGAAAGGAATACGCAGTATTTT. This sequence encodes CASRVDLERNTQYF.

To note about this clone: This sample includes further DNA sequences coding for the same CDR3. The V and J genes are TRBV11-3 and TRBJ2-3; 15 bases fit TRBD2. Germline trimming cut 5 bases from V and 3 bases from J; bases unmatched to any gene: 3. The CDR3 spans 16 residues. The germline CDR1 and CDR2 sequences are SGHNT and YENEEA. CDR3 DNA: TGTGCCAGCAGCAGGGGGACTAGCGGGAGGACAGATACGCAGTATTTT. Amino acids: CASSRGTSGRTDTQYF.

The CDR3 bases are TGTGCCTGGAGTGTAGGCAGGGTAGGGACCCAGTACTTC. Translated, it gives CAWSVGRVGTQYF. The chain links TRBV30 to TRBJ2-5, with D possibly TRBD1 on 5 matching bases. The length of the CDR3 is 13 residues. Germline-derived CDR1 and CDR2 are GTSNPN and SVGIG (reference sequence). The V and J ends lost 0 bases and 7 bases respectively, with 12 bases between them.

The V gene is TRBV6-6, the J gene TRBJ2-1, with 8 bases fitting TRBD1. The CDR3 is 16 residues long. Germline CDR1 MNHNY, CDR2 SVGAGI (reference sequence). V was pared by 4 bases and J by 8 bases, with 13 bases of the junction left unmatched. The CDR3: CASSSPTGQGEDEQFF. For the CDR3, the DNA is TGTGCCAGCAGTTCGCCTACCGGACAGGGAGAGGATGAGCAGTTCTTC.

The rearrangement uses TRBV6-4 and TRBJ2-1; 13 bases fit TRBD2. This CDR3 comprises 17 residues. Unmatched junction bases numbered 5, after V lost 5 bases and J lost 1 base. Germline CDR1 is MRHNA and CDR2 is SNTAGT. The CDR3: CASSIGTSGISYNEQFF. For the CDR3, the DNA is TGTGCCAGCAGTATTGGGACTAGCGGGATTTCCTACAATGAGCAGTTCTTC.

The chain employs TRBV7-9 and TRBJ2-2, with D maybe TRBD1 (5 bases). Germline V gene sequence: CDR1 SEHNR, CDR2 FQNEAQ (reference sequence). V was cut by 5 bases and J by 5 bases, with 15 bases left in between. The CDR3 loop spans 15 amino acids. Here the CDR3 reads CASSPKTAYTGELFF. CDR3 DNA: TGTGCCAGCAGCCCAAAGACAGCATATACCGGGGAGCTGTTTTTT.

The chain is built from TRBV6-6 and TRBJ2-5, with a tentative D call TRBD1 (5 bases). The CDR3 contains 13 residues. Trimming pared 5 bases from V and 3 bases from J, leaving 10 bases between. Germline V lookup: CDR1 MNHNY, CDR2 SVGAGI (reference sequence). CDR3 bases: TGTGCCAGCAGTATGGTACAGGAAGAGACCCAGTACTTC. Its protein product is CASSMVQEETQYF.